Listed below are T cell receptor beta chains from one sample, sequenced in a study of blood T cell repertoires in COVID-19. Measured with immunoSEQ multiplex PCR; TCRdb has only the in-frame clones, and not every one. The sample has around 230,000 clones; just over 85% are singletons. Source material: peripheral blood. Every receptor here comes from a man in his thirties or forties who had recovered from COVID-19. Each CDR3 is given with its conserved first and last residue. D genes are given only for firm matches. Size is omitted from some rows. Given values are once, few, many or a class for expanded clones.

J gene,clone size,V gene,D gene,CDR3 DNA,CDR3 protein
TRBJ2-3,-,TRBV7-2,TRBD2,TGTGCCAGCAGTCTAGGGCTAGCGGGCGGCACAGATACGCAGTATTTT,CASSLGLAGGTDTQYF
TRBJ2-3,-,TRBV5-6,-,TGTGCCAGCAGCTTGGGTGGGGCGTACACAGATACGCAGTATTTT,CASSLGGAYTDTQYF
TRBJ2-1,-,TRBV19,-,TGTGCCAGTAGTCAGCGGGTGATAGAGAATGAGCAGTTCTTC,CASSQRVIENEQFF
TRBJ2-3,once,TRBV7-9,TRBD2,TGTGCCAGCAGCCACCCTAGCGGGGGGACGACTAGCACAGATACGCAGTATTTT,CASSHPSGGTTSTDTQYF
TRBJ2-7,-,TRBV6-2/TRBV6-3,-,TGTGCCAGCAGTAGGGGCCGATCCTACGAGCAGTACTTC,CASSRGRSYEQYF
TRBJ1-2,few,TRBV14,-,TGTGCCAGCAGCCAAGATAGACAGTACTATGGCTACACCTTC,CASSQDRQYYGYTF
TRBJ2-1,-,TRBV6-5,TRBD2,TGTGCCAGCAGGGGACTAGCGGAATACAATGAGCAGTTCTTC,CASRGLAEYNEQFF
TRBJ1-5,-,TRBV7-8,TRBD1,TGTGCCAGCAGTCACGACAGGGACAATCAGCCCCAGCATTTT,CASSHDRDNQPQHF
TRBJ1-2,few,TRBV19,-,TGTGCCAGCCAGCCGGGGGAAGGAGTCTATGGCTACACCTTC,CASQPGEGVYGYTF
TRBJ1-4,-,TRBV20-1,TRBD1,TGCAGTGCTGGGACAGGTGAAAAACTGTTTTTT,CSAGTGEKLFF
TRBJ1-2,-,TRBV4-1,TRBD1,TGCGCCAGCAGCCCGGGGGACAGGGTAGACTATGGCTACACCTTC,CASSPGDRVDYGYTF
TRBJ2-7,-,TRBV3-1/TRBV3-2,-,TGTGCCAGCAGCCAAAACCGGAGGGTCTACGAGCAGTACTTC,CASSQNRRVYEQYF
TRBJ2-1,-,TRBV2,TRBD1,TGTGCCAGCAGTCCACCGGGACAGGGGGGCAATGAGCAGTTCTTC,CASSPPGQGGNEQFF
TRBJ2-7,-,TRBV6-2/TRBV6-3,TRBD1,TGTGCCAGCAGTCCCACTGGACAGGCCTCCTACGAGCAGTACTTC,CASSPTGQASYEQYF
TRBJ2-7,few,TRBV7-2,TRBD1,TGTGCCAGCAGCTCGGACAGGGGGCTATACGAGCAGTACTTC,CASSSDRGLYEQYF
TRBJ2-3,-,TRBV20-1,-,TGCAGTGCTAGAGGAGGGCTCGCATTT,CSARGGLAF
TRBJ1-3,-,TRBV2,-,TGTGCCAGCAGTGAAGCGCTGGAGGGCCGTAGGTATTTT,CASSEALEGRRYF
TRBJ2-3,-,TRBV10-2,TRBD2,TGCGCCAGCAGTGAGGGACTAGCGGGGGGTCTAAGCACAGATACGCAGTATTTT,CASSEGLAGGLSTDTQYF
TRBJ2-3,-,TRBV3-1/TRBV3-2,TRBD2,TGTGCCAGCAGCAGGACTAGCGGGGGGATCACAGATACGCAGTATTTT,CASSRTSGGITDTQYF